This T cell receptor (beta chain) was sequenced during a study of T cells after somatic rescue of genetic block. V lost 0 bases and J 2 bases, leaving 6 bases between the germline ends. Germline V gives CDR1 SGHRS, CDR2 YFSETQ. This CDR3 contains 13 residues. Here immunoSEQ multiplex PCR was the method, and the copy in TCRdb shows in-frame clones only, minus some. The sample shows roughly 51,000 clones, more than 90% of them seen only once. V usage is TRBV5-1 and J usage is TRBJ2-7; D not certain. The clonotype comes from a child under two years old. Sample: peripheral blood mononuclear cells (PBMCs). This CDR3 is CASSLALAYEQYF. The CDR3 DNA sequence: TGCGCCAGCAGCTTGGCCTTAGCCTACGAGCAGTACTTC.